This T cell receptor (beta chain) was retrieved from a study of CD8 T cells in ankylosing spondylitis. Broader study findings: Matched ankylosing spondylitis synovial fluid reportedly contained a significantly enriched population of disease-linked clones. One TCR beta motif, made up of seven to nine highly homologous variants, appeared characteristic of ankylosing spondylitis blood. Disease-linked clones proved CD8+ and comparatively uncommon in peripheral blood.

Many counts were recorded for this clonotype. Its matching antigen is unknown. Researchers built TCR beta libraries using quantitative 5'-RACE with molecular barcodes. TCRdb processed the 5' RACE reads anew with MiXCR; each CDR3 protein has one entry. The top ten hold roughly 4.9% of the sample, which has roughly 230,000 distinct CDR3 sequences, roughly 8% seen once. The CDR3 extends over 14 amino acids. The germline V gene has CDR1 DFQATT and CDR2 SNEGSKA (reference sequence). V was clipped by 6 bases and J by 7 bases; unmatched bases: 5. The source material was blood, either unsorted or a sorted T cell fraction (not recorded which). The TCR was taken from a female donor with ankylosing spondylitis or in good health (not recorded which). This rearrangement joins TRBV20-1 to TRBJ2-3; 15 bases line up with TRBD2. CDR3 nucleotide sequence: TGCAGTGCCATGGGACTAGCGGGAGGAAATACGCAGTATTTT. It is translated as CSAMGLAGGNTQYF.